Listed below are T cell receptor beta chains from one sample, sequenced in a study of shared clonotypes between healthy human individuals. Generated by immunoSEQ multiplex PCR, the TCRdb table keeps only in-frame clones and is missing some. This sample has 550,000 to 650,000 clones, with around 96% found just once. The source material was naive CD8+ T cells sorted from blood. Receptor source: a woman younger than 45 in good health. CDR3s leave out the opening cysteine and the closing phenylalanine or tryptophan. A D gene is named only where the DNA matches it firmly. Only some rows state a clone size, as once, few, many or a class for expanded clones.

cdr3_length j_call v_call clone_size d_call cdr3_aa
12 TRBJ1-1 TRBV5-1 - TRBD1 ASSPGQANTEAF
11 TRBJ1-1 TRBV13 - - ASRIGGGTEAF
14 TRBJ1-1 TRBV5-1 - - ASSPAFGGANTEAF
11 TRBJ2-7 TRBV28 - - ASSPTGLYEQY
13 TRBJ1-4 TRBV19 - - ASRTRTAPNEKLF
12 TRBJ2-2 TRBV27 - - ASSFTQRAGELF
13 TRBJ2-7 TRBV27 - - ASSLAGDVSYEQY
12 TRBJ1-5 TRBV27 - - ASSPMNRNQPQH
12 TRBJ2-5 TRBV7-9 - TRBD1 ASSLGTGQETQY
12 TRBJ2-2 TRBV1 - - TSGIRDFTGELF
13 TRBJ2-3 TRBV15 - - ATSEGVLDTDTQY
11 TRBJ1-5 TRBV19 - - ASRAGSVQPQH
13 TRBJ2-1 TRBV7-9 - TRBD2 ASSASGRGYNEQF
11 TRBJ2-7 TRBV6-1 - - ASSEAILYEQY
12 TRBJ2-7 TRBV6-1 once - ASSDRDSNYEQY
13 TRBJ1-2 TRBV7-9 - TRBD1 ASSLATGAEFGYT
14 TRBJ2-1 TRBV2 once TRBD2 ASSATRDYSYNEQF
14 TRBJ2-1 TRBV27 once TRBD2 ASSLSAGSSYNEQF
16 TRBJ2-3 TRBV9 - - ASSAGTLILPGTDTQY
15 TRBJ2-1 TRBV15 - - ATSRDRDPEEDNEQF
8 TRBJ2-1 TRBV30 - - AWSGEEQF
11 TRBJ1-5 TRBV30 - - AWRGQPNQPQH
16 TRBJ2-7 TRBV14 - - ASSQEIVTASEDYEQY
17 TRBJ2-7 TRBV28 - TRBD2 ASSLREGWLAEGGYEQY
12 TRBJ2-3 TRBV19 - TRBD1 ASSPGQGADTQY
12 TRBJ2-7 TRBV28 - TRBD2 ASSPKAGVYEQY
13 TRBJ1-1 TRBV19 few - ASSIWGGLGTEAF
14 TRBJ2-7 TRBV7-9 once - ASSSDTSRHYYEQY
12 TRBJ1-1 TRBV15 - - ATSRSDVNTEAF
12 TRBJ1-1 TRBV6-1 once TRBD1 ASSDGQGWTEAF
17 TRBJ2-5 TRBV5-1 - TRBD2 ASSQDFGLGLAEQETQY
13 TRBJ2-7 TRBV5-4 once TRBD2 ASSMGLAGVLEQY
10 TRBJ2-1 TRBV29-1 - - SVDVRRNEQF
17 TRBJ2-7 TRBV4-2 once TRBD2 ASSQDYGPRTSATYEQY
13 TRBJ2-7 TRBV29-1 - - SVEGGTGNTYEQY
14 TRBJ2-7 TRBV28 - TRBD2 ASSLIAGGAAYEQY
10 TRBJ1-3 TRBV9 - - ASSVAGNTIY
13 TRBJ2-1 TRBV29-1 - TRBD2 SVEESLAAYNEQF
14 TRBJ2-3 TRBV2 - TRBD2 ASSGLAGSGTDTQY
14 TRBJ1-2 TRBV27 - TRBD1 ASSFGRGQGHYGYT
12 TRBJ2-5 TRBV7-3 - TRBD1 ASSLVTGQETQY
13 TRBJ2-1 TRBV13 - TRBD1 ATSHSGQGEGEQF